The clone carrying this T cell receptor beta chain appeared a few times. Authors' analysis steps: Amplification with reference gene primers provided the estimates of nucleated cell counts. Assay used: immunoSEQ multiplex PCR; TCRdb lists only in-frame clones, some missing. The V and J calls and the clone size are those of that table, but D and trimming were determined from the DNA. Here the sample spans 210,000 or so clones, approximately 78% being singletons. The record originates from a study of blood T cell repertoires in COVID-19. Study-wide background: COVID-19 samples from acute and convalescent phases originated in the United States, Italy and Spain. T cells, B-cell-depleted T cells, or PBMCs supplied cDNA or gDNA.

V dropped 5 bases and J dropped 2; count of bases not matched to a gene: 5. CDR1 and CDR2 (germline): SNHLY, FYNNEI. This CDR3 has 15 residues. V is TRBV2 and J is TRBJ1-5; 8 bases line up with TRBD1. The TCR comes from a woman of 80 years or more with active or convalescent COVID-19. Sample: peripheral blood. CDR3 amino acids: CASSRTGTGNQPQHF. In DNA form, the CDR3 reads TGTGCCAGCAGTAGGACAGGGACTGGCAATCAGCCCCAGCATTTT.